The 17 T cell receptor beta chains listed next were all sequenced from one sample in a study of PD-1 blockade in classical Hodgkin lymphoma. Sequencing was performed with immunoSEQ multiplex PCR; in TCRdb, only in-frame clones are kept and a portion is missing. Of about 29,000 clones in the sample, about four fifths were seen once. Relapses following autologous stem cell transplantation were seen in all patients, with brentuximab vedotin exposure varying. Sequencing was performed on peripheral blood mononuclear cells (PBMCs), taken before the second cycle of nivolumab. These receptors were obtained from a human donor with classical Hodgkin lymphoma.

The chain has TRBV7-2 and TRBJ2-2; 7 nucleotides align to TRBD1. Unmatched junction bases numbered 9, after V lost 11 bases and J lost 6 bases. The CDR3 runs 13 residues. Germline V CDR1 and CDR2: SGHTA, FQGNSA. CDR3 residues: CADQGQGAGELFF. Written as DNA, the CDR3 is TGTGCCGACCAGGGCCAGGGGGCCGGGGAGCTGTTTTTT.

V usage is TRBV9 and J usage is TRBJ2-4, with a tentative D call TRBD1 (5 bases). The germline V gene has CDR1 SGDLS and CDR2 YYNGEE. Deletions cut 2 bases from V and 3 bases from J, with 6 bases between. The length of the CDR3 is 13 residues. For the CDR3, the DNA is TGTGCCAGCAGCGTGACAGACAAAAACATTCAGTACTTC. Protein sequence: CASSVTDKNIQYF.

This chain uses TRBV11-3 with TRBJ2-5; perhaps TRBD2 as D (6 bases). CDR3 size: 14 residues. The ends were cut back, 0 bases at V and 5 bases at J, with 10 bases in the middle. The germline V gene has CDR1 SGHNT and CDR2 YENEEA. The CDR3 DNA is TGTGCCAGCAGCTTAGAAGGAGGGCTGGAGACCCAGTACTTC. Translated: CASSLEGGLETQYF.

The V gene is TRBV12-5, the J gene TRBJ1-1; D gene uncertain. This CDR3 is built from 16 residues. CDR1 is LGHNT and CDR2 is FRNRAP in the germline V gene. Trimming cost V 5 bases and J 5 bases, with 21 bases left between them. For the CDR3, the DNA is TGTGCTAGTGGTCCGCCCCCCATGGCAGGCCTTACTGAAGCTTTCTTT. This sequence encodes CASGPPPMAGLTEAFF.

The chain carries TRBV6-6 and TRBJ1-1; a weak D match, TRBD1 (5 bases). This CDR3 spans 15 amino acids. V lost 3 bases, J lost 1 base, and 12 bases lay in between. Germline CDR1 is MNHNY and CDR2 is SVGAGI (reference sequence). CDR3 bases: TGTGCCAGCAGTTATCCGGGGCCGCGGAACACTGAAGCTTTCTTT. It specifies CASSYPGPRNTEAFF.

In regard to this clone: A read error may produce the germline difference seen at one junction end. The CDR3 region has the DNA TGTGCTAGCAGCCCGCTAGAGGGTACAGTTGAAGAGACCCAGTACTTC. Protein sequence: CASSPLEGTVEETQYF. The chain joins TRBV7-7 to TRBJ2-5; D is possibly TRBD2 (5 bases). CDR1 is SSHAT and CDR2 is FNYEAQ in the germline V gene (reference sequence). This CDR3 comprises 16 residues.

The CDR3 DNA reads TGCAGCGTTTATATGAACACTGAAGCTTTCTTT. Amino acid sequence: CSVYMNTEAFF. V and J are TRBV29-1 and TRBJ1-1; D call uncertain. The CDR3 consists of 11 residues. The V end was cut by 5 bases, the J end by 0 bases, with 4 bases between. Germline CDR1 and CDR2: SQVTM and ANQGSEA.

This rearrangement joins TRBV5-8 to TRBJ1-2, with D possibly being TRBD1 (5 bases). Germline assignment: CDR1 SGHTS and CDR2 YDEGEE. With 2 bases removed from V and 4 bases from J, the gap between germline ends came to 12 bases. The CDR3 has 14 residues. Here the CDR3 DNA reads TGTGCCAGCAGCTTAAGGGGATTCGGCTATGGCTACACCTTC. This encodes CASSLRGFGYGYTF.

This rearrangement joins TRBV7-2 to TRBJ1-2, with 8 bases matching TRBD1. The ends lost 4 bases at V and 4 bases at J; junction bases unmatched: 5. Germline lookup yields CDR1 SGHTA and CDR2 FQGNSA. The length of the CDR3 is 14 residues. The CDR3 reads CASSSRTGTYGYTF. CDR3 nucleotide sequence: TGTGCCAGCAGCTCAAGGACAGGGACCTATGGCTACACCTTC.

As DNA, the CDR3 is TGTGCCAGCAGTCCTTCCCCTTTTTCTAGCGGGGGCTCCTACGAGCAGTACTTC. It codes for CASSPSPFSSGGSYEQYF. This chain uses TRBV27 with TRBJ2-7; 10 positions agree with TRBD2. The CDR3 totals 18 residues. Trimming cost V 5 bases and J 0 bases; bases outside gene matches: 13. In germline, CDR1 is MNHEY, CDR2 SMNVEV (reference sequence).

The CDR3 DNA is TGTGCCATCAGTCGTGAGGGGGAGACCCAGTACTTC. Translating gives CAISREGETQYF. The V and J genes are TRBV10-3 and TRBJ2-5, with D possibly being TRBD1 or TRBD2 (5 bases each). The V end was cut by 5 bases, the J end by 5 bases, with 9 bases between. This CDR3 has 12 amino acids. Germline V gene data show CDR1 as ENHRY and CDR2 as SYGVKD.

The rearrangement links TRBV6-5 to TRBJ2-4, with no clear D. Deletions cut 4 bases from V and 4 bases from J, with 17 bases between. Germline-derived CDR1 and CDR2 are MNHEY and SVGAGI. The CDR3 loop spans 16 amino acids. The CDR3 is CASSSRNGRKKNIQYF. CDR3 nucleotide sequence: TGTGCCAGCAGTTCCCGGAATGGACGGAAAAAAAACATTCAGTACTTC.

The chain recombines TRBV2 with TRBJ1-4, with 7 bases fitting TRBD1. This CDR3 comprises 19 residues. Trimming at V came to 6 bases and at J to 8 bases, leaving 24 bases not matched to a gene. Germline loops: CDR1 SNHLY, CDR2 FYNNEI. Here the CDR3 DNA reads TGTGCCAGCAGGGATCCGACAGGGCCCTCCGGTTTGGGAGAAGAAAAACTGTTTTTT. It translates to CASRDPTGPSGLGEEKLFF. Supplemented by reference TRBV2 and TRBJ1-4, the full variable domain reads EPEVTQTPSHQVTQMGQEVILRCVPISNHLYFYWYRQILGQKVEFLVSFYNNEISEKSEIFDDQFSVERPDGSNFTLKIRSTKLEDSAMYFCASRDPTGPSGLGEEKLFFGSGTQLSVL.

This clone is classed as medium-sized (0.01 to 0.1%). The chain couples TRBV4-3 to TRBJ2-3; D gene uncertain. V was clipped by 1 base and J by 1 base, with 15 bases between them. Looked up from germline, CDR1 is LGHNA and CDR2 is YSLEER. The CDR3 has 17 residues. The CDR3 bases are TGCGCCAGCAGCCAAGGTCCGGCCCCTTGGGGCACAGATACGCAGTATTTT. Encoded protein: CASSQGPAPWGTDTQYF.

Note on this clone: Relative to the germline gene, one junction end is altered; a read error may explain this. This chain links TRBV7-7 with TRBJ2-1, with D possibly being TRBD2 (5 bases). Germline CDR1 is SSHAT and CDR2 is FNYEAQ (reference sequence). CDR3 length equals 13 residues. CDR3 nucleotide sequence: TGTGCTAGCAGCTTAGCGCTTTGGAATGAGCAGTTCTTC. As protein: CASSLALWNEQFF.

The chain links TRBV5-1 to TRBJ2-7; 8 nucleotides match TRBD1. Germline assignment: CDR1 SGHRS and CDR2 YFSETQ. This CDR3 is 16 amino acids long. V was pared by 4 bases and J by 0 bases, with 9 bases of the junction left unmatched. The chain's CDR3 is CASSRIGQGYSYEQYF. CDR3 DNA: TGCGCCAGCAGCCGAATCGGACAGGGTTACTCCTACGAGCAGTACTTC.

This clone has just a few counts. V gene TRBV7-2 combines with J gene TRBJ1-5; 8 bases match TRBD1. The V and J ends lost 10 bases and 2 bases, in that order; junction bases with no gene match: 4. Germline CDR1 SGHTA, CDR2 FQGNSA. This CDR3 comprises 13 residues. The CDR3 reads CATGQGGNQPQHF. In DNA form, the CDR3 reads TGTGCCACCGGACAGGGTGGCAATCAGCCCCAGCATTTT.